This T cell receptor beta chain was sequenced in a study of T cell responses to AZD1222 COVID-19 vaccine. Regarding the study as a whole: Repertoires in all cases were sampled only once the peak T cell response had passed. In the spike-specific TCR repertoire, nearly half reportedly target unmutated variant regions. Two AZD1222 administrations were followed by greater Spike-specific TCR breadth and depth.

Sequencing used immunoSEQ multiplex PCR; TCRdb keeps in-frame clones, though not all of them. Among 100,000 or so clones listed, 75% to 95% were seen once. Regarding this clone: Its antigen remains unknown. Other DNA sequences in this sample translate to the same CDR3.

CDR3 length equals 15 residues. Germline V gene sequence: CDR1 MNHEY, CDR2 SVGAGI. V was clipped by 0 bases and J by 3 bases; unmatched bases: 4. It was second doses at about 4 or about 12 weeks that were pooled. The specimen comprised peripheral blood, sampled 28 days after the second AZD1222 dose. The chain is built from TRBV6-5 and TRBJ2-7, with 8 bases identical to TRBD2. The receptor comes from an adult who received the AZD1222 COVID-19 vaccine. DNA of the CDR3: TGTGCCAGCAGTTACTCGTCGGGGGGGATCTACGAGCAGTACTTC. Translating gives CASSYSSGGIYEQYF.